This T cell receptor beta chain was identified in a study of cytomegalovirus exposure and HLA in healthy donors. Study-wide results and limits: Sequencing probably produced one cluster of sequence variants that were highly shared. For most subjects, TCR beta sequences were reported to predict HLA-A and HLA-B alleles with accuracy.

Worth noting for this clone: The antigen remains undetermined. Other DNA sequences in the sample encode the same CDR3.

Every donor was a healthy person donating bone marrow. The CDR3 contains 13 residues. CDR1 and CDR2 from the germline V gene are SEHNR and FQNEAQ (reference sequence). With V trimmed by 5 bases and J by 6 bases, 3 bases remained unmatched. Researchers ran the PCR with 60 Vbeta and 13 Jbeta primers. The protocol was immunoSEQ multiplex PCR, while the TCRdb copy is restricted to in-frame clones and leaves out a portion. This listing includes about 140,000 clones. This sequence joins TRBV7-9 and TRBJ1-5; 8 nucleotides agree with TRBD1. This TCR was sampled from a man aged 35-49 years in good health and CMV-seronegative. Sequences were obtained from PBMCs. CDR3 nucleotide sequence: TGTGCCAGCAGCCCAGACAGGGGTCAGCCCCAGCATTTT. Encoded protein: CASSPDRGQPQHF.